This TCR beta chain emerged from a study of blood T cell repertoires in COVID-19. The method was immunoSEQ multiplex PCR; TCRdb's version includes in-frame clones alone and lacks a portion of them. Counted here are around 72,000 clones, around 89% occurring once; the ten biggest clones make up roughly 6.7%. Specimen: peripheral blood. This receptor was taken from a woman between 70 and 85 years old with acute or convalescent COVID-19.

The CDR3 DNA sequence: TGCGCCAGCAGCGGAAACCCTAGCTACCTCAATGAGCAGTTCTTC. Amino acid sequence: CASSGNPSYLNEQFF. V and J are TRBV5-1 and TRBJ2-1, with a weak D call TRBD2 (5 bases). This CDR3 is 15 amino acids long. V shed 4 bases and J shed 6 bases, with 17 bases lying between them. Per germline, CDR1 SGHRS and CDR2 YFSETQ. The complete variable domain, with remaining parts taken from reference TRBV5-1 and TRBJ2-1, reads KAGVTQTPRYLIKTRGQQVTLSCSPISGHRSVSWYQQTPGQGLQFLFEYFSETQRNKGNFPGRFSGRQFSNSRSEMNVSTLELGDSALYLCASSGNPSYLNEQFFGPGTRLTVL.